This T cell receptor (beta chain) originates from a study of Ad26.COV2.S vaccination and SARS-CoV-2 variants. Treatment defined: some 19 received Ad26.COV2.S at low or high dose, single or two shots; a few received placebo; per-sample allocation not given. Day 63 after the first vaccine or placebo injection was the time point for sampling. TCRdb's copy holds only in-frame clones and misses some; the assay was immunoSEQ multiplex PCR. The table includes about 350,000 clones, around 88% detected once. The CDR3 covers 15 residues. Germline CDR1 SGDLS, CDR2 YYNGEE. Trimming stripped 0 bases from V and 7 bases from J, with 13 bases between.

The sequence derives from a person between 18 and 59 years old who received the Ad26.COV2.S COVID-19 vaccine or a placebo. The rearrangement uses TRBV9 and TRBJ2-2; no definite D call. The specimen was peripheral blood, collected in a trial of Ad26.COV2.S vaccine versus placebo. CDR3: CASSVVWTTDGELFF. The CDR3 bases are TGTGCCAGCAGCGTAGTCTGGACGACCGACGGGGAGCTGTTTTTT. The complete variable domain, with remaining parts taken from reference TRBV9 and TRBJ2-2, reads DSGVTQTPKHLITATGQRVTLRCSPRSGDLSVYWYQQSLDQGLQFLIQYYNGEERAKGNILERFSAQQFPDLHSELNLSSLELGDSALYFCASSVVWTTDGELFFGEGSRLTVL.